Reported below is one T cell receptor (beta chain). Its antigen is undetermined. The germline gives CDR1 SGHRS, CDR2 YFSETQ. The V end was cut by 5 bases, the J end by 2 bases, with 25 bases between. This CDR3 region has 18 residues. Measured with immunoSEQ multiplex PCR; TCRdb has only the in-frame clones, and not every one. The data show about 350,000 clones, about 88% seen once. Specified treatment: 15 to 20 received Ad26.COV2.S at low or high dose, single or two shots; roughly five received placebo; per-sample allocation not given. Collection of samples fell on day 63 after the first vaccine or placebo injection. The source of the sample is a study of Ad26.COV2.S vaccination and SARS-CoV-2 variants. Findings and limits, study-wide: Vaccine recipients had higher spike-specific TCR breadth than placebo recipients.

The rearrangement uses TRBV5-1 and TRBJ2-5, with a weak D call TRBD2 (7 bases). The sample in question was peripheral blood, obtained in a trial of Ad26.COV2.S vaccine versus placebo. The receptor was isolated from a person aged 18 to 65 who received the Ad26.COV2.S COVID-19 vaccine or a placebo. In DNA form, the CDR3 reads TGCGCCAGCAGAACGAAAATTGGGGGGGCCAGTTGGCAAGAGACCCAGTACTTC. Residues: CASRTKIGGASWQETQYF. The entire variable domain, with the rest obtained from reference TRBV5-1 and TRBJ2-5, is as follows: KAGVTQTPRYLIKTRGQQVTLSCSPISGHRSVSWYQQTPGQGLQFLFEYFSETQRNKGNFPGRFSGRQFSNSRSEMNVSTLELGDSALYLCASRTKIGGASWQETQYFGPGTRLLVL.